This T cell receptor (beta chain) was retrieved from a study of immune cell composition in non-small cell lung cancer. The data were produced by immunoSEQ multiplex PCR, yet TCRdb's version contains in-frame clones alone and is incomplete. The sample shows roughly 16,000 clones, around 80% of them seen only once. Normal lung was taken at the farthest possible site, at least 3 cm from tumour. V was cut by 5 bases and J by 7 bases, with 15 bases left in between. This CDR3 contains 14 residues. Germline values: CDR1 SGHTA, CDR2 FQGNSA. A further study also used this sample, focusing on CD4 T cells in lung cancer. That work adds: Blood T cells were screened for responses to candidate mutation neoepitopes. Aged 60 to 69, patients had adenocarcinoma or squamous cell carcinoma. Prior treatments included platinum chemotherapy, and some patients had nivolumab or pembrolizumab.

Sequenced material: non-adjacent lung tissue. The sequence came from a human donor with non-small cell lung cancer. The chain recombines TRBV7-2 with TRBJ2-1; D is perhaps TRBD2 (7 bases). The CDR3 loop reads CASSKGGANNEQFF. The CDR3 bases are TGTGCCAGCAGCAAAGGGGGGGCTAATAATGAGCAGTTCTTC.